This T cell receptor beta chain was retrieved from a study of T cells after yellow fever vaccination. Background on the study: The fractions with low cell numbers were processed using SMART-Seq v4 Ultra Low Input. Points from the study as a whole: Reappearance after the booster was seen for most primary-vaccination clones, at 95% to 98% CD4 and 75% to 90% CD8. Some clonotypes, a small share, were shared between CD4 and CD8 compartments.

Using its own MiXCR run on the 5' RACE reads, TCRdb lists one record per CDR3 protein. The sample includes some 500,000 distinct CDR3 sequences, roughly 14% seen only once; the top ten take about 14%. The CDR3 consists of 15 residues. V was shortened by 1 base and J by 5 bases, with 12 bases between the two germline ends. Germline V gives CDR1 LNHNV, CDR2 YYDKDF (reference sequence). In its sample, this clonotype was seen a few times. Its antigen is unidentified. The sequences come from PBMCs, collected on the day of the yellow fever booster vaccination. The sequence was collected from a man aged 30 to 45 who received the YFV17D yellow fever vaccine. The V call is TRBV15, the J call TRBJ1-5; tentatively, D is TRBD1 (5 bases). CDR3 loop: CATSRVGDPYQPQHF. CDR3 in DNA: TGTGCCACCAGCAGAGTTGGGGACCCCTATCAGCCCCAGCATTTT.